In this sample, the clone carrying this T cell receptor (beta chain) turned up a few times. Its cognate antigen is unknown. Trimming removed 5 bases at V and 6 bases at J, with 19 bases between. The CDR3 length is 15 residues. Germline CDR1 MDHEN, CDR2 SYDVKM. This record comes from a study of T cell repertoires in cytomegalovirus infection. Background on the study: Public TCR beta signatures provided an indication of both CMV infection and a matching HLA type.

Study-wide points: What dominated the ex vivo response were HLA-C-restricted CMV-specific TCR beta clonotypes. Summed frequency of shared TCR beta families picked out CMV carriers who also had the relevant HLA.

From the reads, TCRdb called clonotypes with MiXCR, one entry per CDR3 protein. Of about 530,000 distinct CDR3 sequences in the sample, 26% were seen once. The genes are TRBV28 and TRBJ1-1; TRBD1 is a possible D gene (6 bases). The sequence derives from a human donor in good health (CMV status not recorded). Some clones in this sample may be carry-over from other donors' samples. Sequences were obtained from PBMCs. As DNA, the CDR3 is TGTGCCAGCAGTCCTGAGGCAGGGGCCTTGGCTGAAGCTTTCTTT. Residues: CASSPEAGALAEAFF.